What follows is one T cell receptor (beta chain) and its context. This clonotype was seen at least ten times. Its antigen target is currently unknown. No per-base quality is available; no much larger clone lies one base away. The data are from a study of CD8 T cells in ankylosing spondylitis (dated 2017 in TCRdb). With respect to the entire study: To find TCR variants linked to disease, the study profiled T cell receptor beta repertoires in ankylosing spondylitis patients and healthy donors. The full study cohort was made up of about 25 ankylosing spondylitis patients and 108 healthy donors. Peripheral blood was sampled, and synovial fluid was also collected from ankylosing spondylitis patients.

At the junction V is shortened by 5 bases and J by 4 bases; bases outside the gene matches: 2. The germline V gene gives CDR1 as SNHLY and CDR2 as FYNNEI. The cysteine opens and the phenylalanine closes a CDR3 of 14 amino acids. Left in the record is the CDR3 DNA by itself, 42 bases read in frame from the first base. What the work shows at the level of the full study, not this receptor alone: Some TCR beta motif variants had previously been reported in synovial fluid and blood of reactive arthritis patients, which suggested common disease-initiation mechanisms. A CD8+ phenotype was shown by the disease-linked clones, which were found at relatively low frequencies in peripheral blood. A TCR beta motif of seven or eight highly homologous amino acid variants appeared characteristic of blood from ankylosing spondylitis patients. Significant enrichment of the disease-linked clones was reported in matched synovial fluid samples from ankylosing spondylitis patients.

These reads were obtained on an Illumina HiSeq 2500. TCR beta libraries were prepared by quantitative 5'-RACE with molecular barcodes. Turning to the authors' computational methods: To identify disease-linked TCR variants, a new computational method was used, one built on a probabilistic model of VDJ rearrangement. The public reads were reprocessed in TCRdb via fastp at Q25 and MiXCR, keeping in-frame beta chains. Rows merge per CDR3 protein into single entries with the most common DNA and genes. The V and J calls were not made by the authors but by TCRdb's processing. The sample table shows under 250,000 distinct CDR3 sequences, and about 7% are seen once. 13% to 15% of the sample lies in the top ten.

Material: blood, either unsorted or a sorted T cell fraction (not recorded which). This TCR derives from a male donor with ankylosing spondylitis. The chain is encoded by TRBV2 joined to TRBJ2-1; TRBD2 fits 10 bases in the junction. The DNA is TGTGCCAGCAGTAGCGGGAGGGCGTACAATGAGCAGTTCTTC. It translates as CASSSGRAYNEQFF.